This is a list of T cell receptor beta chains from one sample in a study of beta chain features in type 1 diabetes. The method was immunoSEQ multiplex PCR; TCRdb's version includes in-frame clones alone and lacks a portion of them. The table shows about 360,000 clones, with about 12% occurring only once. Material: naive CD4+ T cells from blood. The receptors here all came from a woman younger than 35 with type 1 diabetes. The CDR3 runs from the conserved cysteine through the conserved F or W. D genes are given only for firm matches. Clone size is shown for a subset of rows, as once, few, many or a class of expanded clone.

j_gene: TRBJ1-5; d_gene: NA; v_gene: TRBV25-1; abundance: few; CDR3aa: CASSRTDSNQPQHF; CDR3nt: TGTGCCAGCAGCAGGACAGATAGCAATCAGCCCCAGCATTTT
j_gene: TRBJ2-7; d_gene: TRBD2; v_gene: TRBV10-3; abundance: few; CDR3aa: CAITGGGNEQYF; CDR3nt: TGTGCCATCACTGGGGGGGGAAACGAGCAGTACTTC
j_gene: TRBJ2-1; d_gene: NA; v_gene: TRBV5-1; abundance: NA; CDR3aa: CASKPIDTLSSYNEQFF; CDR3nt: TGCGCCAGCAAACCAATTGACACGTTGAGCTCCTACAATGAGCAGTTCTTC
j_gene: TRBJ2-3; d_gene: NA; v_gene: TRBV4-3; abundance: NA; CDR3aa: CASSPIVGAKDTQYF; CDR3nt: TGCGCCAGCAGCCCCATAGTGGGGGCTAAGGATACGCAGTATTTT
j_gene: TRBJ2-1; d_gene: TRBD1; v_gene: TRBV11-3; abundance: NA; CDR3aa: CASSLRDRGWNEQFF; CDR3nt: TGTGCCAGCAGCTTAAGGGACAGGGGTTGGAATGAGCAGTTCTTC
j_gene: TRBJ1-1; d_gene: NA; v_gene: TRBV7-2; abundance: few; CDR3aa: CALTGTEAFF; CDR3nt: TGTGCCTTGACAGGCACTGAAGCTTTCTTT
j_gene: TRBJ1-2; d_gene: NA; v_gene: TRBV30; abundance: few; CDR3aa: CACPGGDGYTF; CDR3nt: TGTGCCTGCCCGGGAGGGGATGGCTACACCTTC
j_gene: TRBJ2-4; d_gene: TRBD1; v_gene: TRBV7-2; abundance: NA; CDR3aa: CASSPPTGVDIQYF; CDR3nt: TGTGCCAGCAGCCCGCCCACAGGGGTGGACATTCAGTACTTC
j_gene: TRBJ2-4; d_gene: NA; v_gene: TRBV18; abundance: NA; CDR3aa: CASSPSGEENIQYF; CDR3nt: TGTGCCAGCTCACCTTCCGGAGAGGAAAACATTCAGTACTTC
j_gene: TRBJ2-7; d_gene: NA; v_gene: TRBV30; abundance: few; CDR3aa: CAWSSRLDFEQYF; CDR3nt: TGTGCCTGGAGTAGCAGGCTGGACTTCGAGCAGTACTTC
j_gene: TRBJ1-1; d_gene: NA; v_gene: TRBV20-1; abundance: NA; CDR3aa: CSAEDTEAFF; CDR3nt: TGCAGTGCCGAGGACACTGAAGCTTTCTTT
j_gene: TRBJ2-7; d_gene: TRBD2; v_gene: TRBV29-1; abundance: NA; CDR3aa: CSVATSAPAYEQYF; CDR3nt: TGCAGCGTCGCGACTAGCGCTCCCGCCTACGAGCAGTACTTC
j_gene: TRBJ1-5; d_gene: NA; v_gene: TRBV28; abundance: few; CDR3aa: CASSWFPGGNQPQHF; CDR3nt: TGTGCCAGCAGTTGGTTTCCGGGGGGCAATCAGCCCCAGCATTTT
j_gene: TRBJ2-3; d_gene: TRBD2; v_gene: TRBV9; abundance: few; CDR3aa: CASSVRGGAYTDTQYF; CDR3nt: TGTGCCAGCAGCGTACGCGGGGGGGCCTACACAGATACGCAGTATTTT
j_gene: TRBJ2-5; d_gene: NA; v_gene: TRBV4-1; abundance: few; CDR3aa: CASSQSGVAETQYF; CDR3nt: TGCGCCAGCAGCCAATCAGGGGTTGCAGAGACCCAGTACTTC
j_gene: TRBJ2-5; d_gene: NA; v_gene: TRBV7-3; abundance: NA; CDR3aa: CASSPGTSSKTQYF; CDR3nt: TGTGCCAGCAGCCCTGGGACATCCTCCAAGACCCAGTACTTC
j_gene: TRBJ2-7; d_gene: NA; v_gene: TRBV29-1; abundance: few; CDR3aa: CSAAGQGVNEQYF; CDR3nt: TGCAGCGCCGCAGGGCAGGGCGTCAACGAGCAGTACTTC
j_gene: TRBJ1-2; d_gene: NA; v_gene: TRBV4-3; abundance: NA; CDR3aa: CASSLGGADYGYTF; CDR3nt: TGCGCCAGCAGCCTCGGGGGGGCTGACTATGGCTACACCTTC
j_gene: TRBJ1-4; d_gene: NA; v_gene: TRBV4-3; abundance: NA; CDR3aa: CASSTGTNEKLFF; CDR3nt: TGCGCCAGCAGCACCGGGACTAATGAAAAACTGTTTTTT
j_gene: TRBJ2-1; d_gene: NA; v_gene: TRBV11-3; abundance: few; CDR3aa: CASSSLDNLDNEQFF; CDR3nt: TGTGCCAGCAGCTCCCTAGATAATCTCGACAATGAGCAGTTCTTC
j_gene: TRBJ2-7; d_gene: TRBD2; v_gene: TRBV18; abundance: NA; CDR3aa: CASSPRTSPRYEQYF; CDR3nt: TGTGCCAGCTCACCGAGGACTAGTCCCCGATACGAGCAGTACTTC
j_gene: TRBJ1-2; d_gene: NA; v_gene: TRBV6-5; abundance: NA; CDR3aa: CASRGMVGYTF; CDR3nt: TGTGCCAGCCGAGGAATGGTGGGCTACACCTTC
j_gene: TRBJ2-4; d_gene: TRBD1; v_gene: TRBV5-1; abundance: few; CDR3aa: CASSDRDIQYF; CDR3nt: TGCGCCAGCAGCGACAGGGACATTCAGTACTTC
j_gene: TRBJ2-5; d_gene: TRBD2; v_gene: TRBV7-8; abundance: NA; CDR3aa: CASRREGTLGQETQYF; CDR3nt: TGTGCCAGCAGGAGGGAGGGGACTCTGGGTCAAGAGACCCAGTACTTC
j_gene: TRBJ2-1; d_gene: NA; v_gene: TRBV5-4; abundance: few; CDR3aa: CASSEGAGYNEQFF; CDR3nt: TGTGCCAGCAGCGAGGGAGCGGGCTACAATGAGCAGTTCTTC
j_gene: TRBJ2-3; d_gene: NA; v_gene: TRBV7-9; abundance: NA; CDR3aa: CASRAFEGDTQYF; CDR3nt: TGTGCCAGTAGGGCGTTCGAGGGAGATACGCAGTATTTT
j_gene: TRBJ2-1; d_gene: TRBD2; v_gene: TRBV4-3; abundance: few; CDR3aa: CASSQDGLAGGFKQFF; CDR3nt: TGCGCCAGCAGCCAAGATGGCCTAGCGGGAGGATTTAAGCAGTTCTTC
j_gene: TRBJ2-7; d_gene: TRBD2; v_gene: TRBV2; abundance: few; CDR3aa: CASSYGTIYEQYF; CDR3nt: TGTGCCAGCAGTTACGGGACTATCTACGAGCAGTACTTC
j_gene: TRBJ2-6; d_gene: NA; v_gene: TRBV7-2; abundance: NA; CDR3aa: CAVDWIGANVLTF; CDR3nt: TGTGCCGTAGACTGGATCGGGGCCAACGTCCTGACTTTC
j_gene: TRBJ1-2; d_gene: NA; v_gene: TRBV5-1; abundance: NA; CDR3aa: CASNEPAGGYTF; CDR3nt: TGCGCCAGCAACGAACCGGCAGGTGGCTACACCTTC
j_gene: TRBJ2-1; d_gene: TRBD1; v_gene: TRBV11-3; abundance: NA; CDR3aa: CASSLAGTGPYNEQFF; CDR3nt: TGTGCCAGCAGCTTAGCCGGGACAGGTCCCTACAATGAGCAGTTCTTC
j_gene: TRBJ2-1; d_gene: TRBD2; v_gene: TRBV13; abundance: NA; CDR3aa: CASTPPQRGRSFSYNEQFF; CDR3nt: TGTGCCAGCACCCCTCCCCAGCGGGGGAGATCCTTTTCCTACAATGAGCAGTTCTTC
j_gene: TRBJ2-2; d_gene: NA; v_gene: TRBV10-3; abundance: NA; CDR3aa: CAISPTDITGELFF; CDR3nt: TGTGCCATCAGTCCTACAGACATCACCGGGGAGCTGTTTTTT
j_gene: TRBJ2-3; d_gene: TRBD2; v_gene: TRBV4-1; abundance: NA; CDR3aa: CASSTSGSGRTDTQYF; CDR3nt: TGCGCCAGCAGCACCAGTGGGAGCGGGAGGACAGATACGCAGTATTTT
j_gene: TRBJ1-1; d_gene: NA; v_gene: TRBV9; abundance: few; CDR3aa: CASSFGQYTEAFF; CDR3nt: TGTGCCAGCAGCTTCGGACAGTACACTGAAGCTTTCTTT
j_gene: TRBJ2-2; d_gene: NA; v_gene: TRBV29-1; abundance: NA; CDR3aa: CSVEKGNGELFF; CDR3nt: TGCAGCGTTGAAAAGGGGAACGGGGAGCTGTTTTTT
j_gene: TRBJ1-2; d_gene: NA; v_gene: TRBV7-9; abundance: few; CDR3aa: CASSHSTYGYTF; CDR3nt: TGTGCCAGCAGCCACAGCACCTATGGCTACACCTTC
j_gene: TRBJ2-7; d_gene: TRBD2; v_gene: TRBV7-2; abundance: few; CDR3aa: CASSLGGSGGTEQYF; CDR3nt: TGTGCCAGCAGCTTAGGGGGTAGCGGGGGGACCGAGCAGTACTTC
j_gene: TRBJ2-1; d_gene: NA; v_gene: TRBV30; abundance: few; CDR3aa: CAWSRDNEQFF; CDR3nt: TGTGCCTGGAGTCGGGACAATGAGCAGTTCTTC
j_gene: TRBJ1-2; d_gene: NA; v_gene: TRBV6-5; abundance: NA; CDR3aa: CASRIRDYGYTF; CDR3nt: TGTGCCAGCAGGATCCGGGACTATGGCTACACCTTC
j_gene: TRBJ2-1; d_gene: NA; v_gene: TRBV27; abundance: few; CDR3aa: CASSWRSSYNEQFF; CDR3nt: TGTGCCAGCAGTTGGCGGAGCTCCTACAATGAGCAGTTCTTC
j_gene: TRBJ2-1; d_gene: TRBD2; v_gene: TRBV19; abundance: few; CDR3aa: CASSAAAGGNNEQFF; CDR3nt: TGTGCCAGTAGCGCGGCGGCGGGAGGAAACAATGAGCAGTTCTTC
j_gene: TRBJ1-2; d_gene: NA; v_gene: TRBV4-3; abundance: few; CDR3aa: CASSQGVLTANYGYTF; CDR3nt: TGCGCCAGCAGCCAAGGGGTCCTGACAGCCAACTATGGCTACACCTTC
j_gene: TRBJ2-5; d_gene: NA; v_gene: TRBV6-5; abundance: NA; CDR3aa: CASSYRGGGETQYF; CDR3nt: TGTGCCAGCAGTTACCGGGGAGGTGGGGAGACCCAGTACTTC
j_gene: TRBJ2-7; d_gene: NA; v_gene: TRBV29-1; abundance: few; CDR3aa: CSVESDGTYEQYF; CDR3nt: TGCAGCGTTGAATCGGACGGGACCTACGAGCAGTACTTC
j_gene: TRBJ2-3; d_gene: TRBD2; v_gene: TRBV25-1; abundance: NA; CDR3aa: CASRTAGGTDTQYF; CDR3nt: TGTGCCAGCAGGACCGCGGGGGGCACAGATACGCAGTATTTT
j_gene: TRBJ1-5; d_gene: NA; v_gene: TRBV11-2; abundance: NA; CDR3aa: CASSLGAARPQHF; CDR3nt: TGTGCCAGCAGCTTAGGGGCCGCGAGGCCCCAGCATTTT
j_gene: TRBJ1-2; d_gene: NA; v_gene: TRBV30; abundance: NA; CDR3aa: CAWNEGNGYTF; CDR3nt: TGTGCCTGGAATGAGGGTAATGGCTACACCTTC
j_gene: TRBJ2-7; d_gene: TRBD2; v_gene: TRBV4-3; abundance: few; CDR3aa: CASSQDSPNSGTPGGQYF; CDR3nt: TGCGCCAGCAGCCAAGATTCGCCCAATAGCGGGACCCCGGGGGGGCAGTACTTC